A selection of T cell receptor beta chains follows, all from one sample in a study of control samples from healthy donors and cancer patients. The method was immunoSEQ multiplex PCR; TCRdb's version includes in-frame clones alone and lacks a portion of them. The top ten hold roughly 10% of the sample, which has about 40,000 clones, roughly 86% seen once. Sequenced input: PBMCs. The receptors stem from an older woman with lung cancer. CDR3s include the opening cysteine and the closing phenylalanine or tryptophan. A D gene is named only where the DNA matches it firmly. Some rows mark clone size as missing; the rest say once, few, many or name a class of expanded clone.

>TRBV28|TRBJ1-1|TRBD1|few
CASSLTGPPEAFF
TGTGCCAGCAGTTTGACAGGGCCCCCTGAAGCTTTCTTT
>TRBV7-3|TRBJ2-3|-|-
CASSLNGGASTDTQYF
TGTGCCAGCAGCTTAAATGGCGGGGCTAGCACAGATACGCAGTATTTT
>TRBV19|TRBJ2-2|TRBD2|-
CASRGLTAGTGELFF
TGTGCCAGTAGGGGACTAACGGCGGGCACCGGGGAGCTGTTTTTT
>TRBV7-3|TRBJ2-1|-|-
CASSRQDDEQFF
TGTGCCAGCAGCCGACAGGACGATGAGCAGTTCTTC
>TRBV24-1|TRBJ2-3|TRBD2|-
CATSGTSGPTDTQYF
TGTGCCACCAGTGGGACTAGCGGACCCACAGATACGCAGTATTTT
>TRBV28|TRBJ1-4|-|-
CASRGSTTEKLFF
TGTGCCAGCAGGGGGTCAACTACCGAAAAACTGTTTTTT
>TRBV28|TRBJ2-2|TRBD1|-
CASSPTGGTIANTGELFF
TGTGCCAGCAGTCCGACAGGGGGAACTATTGCGAACACCGGGGAGCTGTTTTTT
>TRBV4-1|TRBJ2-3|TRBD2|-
CASERLANTDTQYF
TGCGCCAGTGAGAGACTAGCGAACACAGATACGCAGTATTTT
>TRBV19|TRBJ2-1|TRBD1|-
CASSIYETGEGDEQFF
TGTGCCAGTAGTATATATGAGACAGGGGAAGGGGATGAGCAGTTCTTC
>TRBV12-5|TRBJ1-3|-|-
CASGLSTLIYF
TGTGCTAGTGGTTTATCAACGCTTATATATTTT
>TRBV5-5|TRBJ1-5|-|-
CASSLSVDYSNQPQHF
TGTGCCAGCAGCTTGTCGGTTGATTATAGCAATCAGCCCCAGCATTTT
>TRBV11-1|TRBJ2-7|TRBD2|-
CASRAGERGSYEQYF
TGTGCCAGCAGGGCTGGGGAGCGGGGGTCCTACGAGCAGTACTTC
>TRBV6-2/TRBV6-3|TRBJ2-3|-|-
CASSYSIRLADDTDTQYF
TGTGCCAGCAGTTACTCGATAAGGTTAGCGGATGACACAGATACGCAGTATTTT
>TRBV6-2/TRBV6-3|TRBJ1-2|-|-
CASSTRTDYGYTF
TGTGCCAGCAGCACCAGGACAGACTATGGCTACACCTTC
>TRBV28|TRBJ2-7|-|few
CASSPSWYQRSYEQYF
TGTGCCAGCAGCCCATCCTGGTATCAAAGGAGCTACGAGCAGTACTTC
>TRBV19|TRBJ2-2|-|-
CASTRITGELFF
TGTGCCAGTACCCGAATCACCGGGGAGCTGTTTTTT
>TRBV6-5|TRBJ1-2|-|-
CASTPGGAGGYTF
TGTGCCAGCACCCCGGGAGGGGCAGGGGGCTACACCTTC
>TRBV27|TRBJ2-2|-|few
CASSLTGLPSTGELFF
TGTGCCAGCAGTCTCACAGGTCTCCCATCCACCGGGGAGCTGTTTTTT
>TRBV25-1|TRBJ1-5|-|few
CASSEERDGMSNQPQHF
TGTGCCAGCAGTGAAGAAAGGGACGGGATGAGCAATCAGCCCCAGCATTTT
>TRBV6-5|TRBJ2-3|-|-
CASSRGDTQYF
TGTGCCAGCAGCAGGGGAGATACGCAGTATTTT
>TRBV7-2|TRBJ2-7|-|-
CASSVDPYEQYF
TGTGCCAGCAGCGTAGACCCCTACGAGCAGTACTTC
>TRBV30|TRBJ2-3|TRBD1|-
CASTDRGGDTQYF
TGTGCCTCCACGGACAGGGGGGGAGATACGCAGTATTTT
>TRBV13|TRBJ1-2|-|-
CASSLGTGRYKYGYTF
TGTGCCAGCAGCTTAGGCACGGGACGGTATAAATATGGCTACACCTTC
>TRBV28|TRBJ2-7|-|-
CASSSASSSDEQYF
TGTGCCAGCAGTTCCGCTAGTAGTAGCGACGAGCAGTACTTC
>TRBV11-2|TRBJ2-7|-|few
CASSLTEVYEQYF
TGTGCCAGCAGCTTAACTGAGGTCTACGAGCAGTACTTC
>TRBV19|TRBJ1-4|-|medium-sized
CASSPQSGRGEKLFF
TGTGCCAGTAGCCCTCAGAGTGGCAGAGGGGAAAAACTGTTTTTT
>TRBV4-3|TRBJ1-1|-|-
CASSQDTRDTEAFF
TGCGCCAGCAGCCAAGATACCAGGGACACTGAAGCTTTCTTT
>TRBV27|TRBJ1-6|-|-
CASTSYNSPLHF
TGTGCCAGCACCTCCTATAATTCACCCCTCCACTTT
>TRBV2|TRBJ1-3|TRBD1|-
CASSATGAGNTIYF
TGTGCCAGCAGTGCGACAGGGGCGGGAAACACCATATATTTT
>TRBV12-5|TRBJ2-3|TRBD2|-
CASGSLVVKRDLGNTQYF
TGTGCTAGTGGTTCCCTGGTTGTGAAGCGGGATTTAGGAAATACGCAGTATTTT
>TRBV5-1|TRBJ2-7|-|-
CASSLTVSSYEQYF
TGCGCCAGCAGCTTGACAGTTAGCTCCTACGAGCAGTACTTC
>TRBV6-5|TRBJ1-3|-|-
CASGLSGNTIYF
TGTGCCAGCGGCCTCTCTGGAAACACCATATATTTT
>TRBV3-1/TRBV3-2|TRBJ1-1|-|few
CASSRGGNTEAFF
TGTGCCAGCAGCCGGGGCGGGAACACTGAAGCTTTCTTT
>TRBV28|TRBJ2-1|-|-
CASRDFSSYNEQFF
TGTGCCAGCCGGGACTTTTCCTCCTACAATGAGCAGTTCTTC
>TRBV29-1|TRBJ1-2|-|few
CSVNREGSYGYTF
TGCAGCGTTAATCGCGAAGGGTCCTATGGCTACACCTTC
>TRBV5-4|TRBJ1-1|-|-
CASSLAGGGNTEAFF
TGTGCCAGCAGCTTGGCGGGAGGGGGGAACACTGAAGCTTTCTTT
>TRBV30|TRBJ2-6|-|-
CAWSTTLHKSGANVLTF
TGTGCCTGGAGCACCACCCTACATAAGTCTGGGGCCAACGTCCTGACTTTC
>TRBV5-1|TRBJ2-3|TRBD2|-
CASSTGGTRRGDTQYF
TGCGCCAGCAGCACCGGGGGGACTAGGAGGGGAGATACGCAGTATTTT
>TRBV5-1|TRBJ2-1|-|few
CASSLSGTSYNEQFF
TGCGCCAGCAGCTTAAGCGGTACCTCCTACAATGAGCAGTTCTTC
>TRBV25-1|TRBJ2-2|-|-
CASSEWGAGRELFF
TGTGCCAGCAGTGAATGGGGGGCTGGCAGGGAGCTGTTTTTT
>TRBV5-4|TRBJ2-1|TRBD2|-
CASSSGLDYNRQFF
TGTGCCAGCAGTTCGGGACTAGATTACAATCGGCAGTTCTTC
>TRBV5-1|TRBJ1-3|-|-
CASSLRGDTIYF
TGCGCCAGCAGCTTGCGGGGTGACACCATATATTTT
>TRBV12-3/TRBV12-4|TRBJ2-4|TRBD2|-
CASRPGTSGQYF
TGTGCCAGCAGACCTGGGACTAGCGGACAGTACTTC
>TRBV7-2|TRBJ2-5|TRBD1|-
CASSLGGQPQETQYF
TGTGCCAGCAGCTTAGGGGGACAGCCTCAAGAGACCCAGTACTTC
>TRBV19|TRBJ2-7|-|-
CASSPVLGVYEQYF
TGTGCCAGTAGTCCTGTTCTGGGAGTCTACGAGCAGTACTTC
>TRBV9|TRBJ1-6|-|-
CASSVGRSPLHF
TGTGCCAGCAGCGTGGGAAGGTCACCCCTCCACTTT
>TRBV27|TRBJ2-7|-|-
CASSHHGVPARGEQYF
TGTGCCAGCAGTCATCACGGGGTTCCCGCCCGAGGCGAGCAGTACTTC
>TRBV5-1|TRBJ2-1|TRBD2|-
CASSLGMTSGFLGNEQFF
TGCGCCAGCAGCTTGGGGATGACTAGCGGGTTCCTAGGGAATGAGCAGTTCTTC
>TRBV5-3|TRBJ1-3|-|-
CARSRPPVGNTIYF
TGTGCCAGAAGCCGCCCCCCAGTCGGAAACACCATATATTTT
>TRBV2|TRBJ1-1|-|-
CASRKGPSDTAFF
TGTGCCAGCAGAAAGGGACCCTCGGATACAGCTTTCTTT
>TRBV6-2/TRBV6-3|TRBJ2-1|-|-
CASSGGLSSYNEQFF
TGTGCCAGCAGTGGAGGCCTTAGCTCCTACAATGAGCAGTTCTTC
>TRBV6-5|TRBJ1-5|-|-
CASHPGVNQPQHF
TGTGCCAGCCATCCAGGGGTTAATCAGCCCCAGCATTTT
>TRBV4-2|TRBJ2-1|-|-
CASSQNSGIRGHEQFF
TGTGCCAGCAGCCAAAACTCGGGGATCAGGGGCCATGAGCAGTTCTTC
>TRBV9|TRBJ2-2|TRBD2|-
CASSVGWGGSGKLPGELFF
TGTGCCAGCAGCGTAGGTTGGGGCGGTAGCGGGAAGTTGCCCGGGGAGCTGTTTTTT
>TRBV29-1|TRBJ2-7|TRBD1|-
CSGTGGSALTYEQYF
TGCAGCGGGACAGGGGGCTCTGCCCTAACCTACGAGCAGTACTTC
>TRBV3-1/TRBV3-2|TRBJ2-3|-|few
CASSQDRSYTDTQYF
TGTGCCAGCAGCCAAGACAGGTCCTACACAGATACGCAGTATTTT
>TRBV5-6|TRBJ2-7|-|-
CASSSVGSGGSYEQYF
TGTGCCAGCAGCTCGGTGGGCTCAGGGGGGTCCTACGAGCAGTACTTC
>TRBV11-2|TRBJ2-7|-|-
CASSLEQGPYEQYF
TGTGCCAGCAGCTTAGAACAGGGACCCTACGAGCAGTACTTC
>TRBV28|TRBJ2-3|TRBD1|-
CASRKGGLGDTQYF
TGTGCCAGCCGAAAAGGGGGCCTAGGGGATACGCAGTATTTT